A selection of T cell receptor beta chains follows, all from one sample in a study of cytomegalovirus exposure and HLA in healthy donors. Generated by immunoSEQ multiplex PCR, the TCRdb table keeps only in-frame clones and is missing some. The sample records about 97,000 clones, 83% being singletons. Material for sequencing was PBMCs. The source of these receptors is a man aged 40-49 years in good health and CMV-seronegative. Both conserved end residues are part of each CDR3.

>TRBJ2-1|TRBV7-2
CASSLAGGQVGEQFF
>TRBJ1-6|TRBV11-1
CASSQIGPGGNSPLHF
>TRBJ2-3|TRBV7-9
CASSPRVGGSQGTDTQYF
>TRBJ2-5|TRBV29-1
CSVREGASRETQYF
>TRBJ2-5|TRBV5-6
CASSLWGGGYQETQYF
>TRBJ1-2|TRBV6-5
CASSLDGLTNYGYTF
>TRBJ2-3|TRBV6-7
CASSIPLGGGLEDTQYF
>TRBJ1-1|TRBV7-8
CASSLNREVTEAFF
>TRBJ2-4|TRBV12-2
CASRLVCGGHRAKNIQYF
>TRBJ2-2|TRBV11-3
CASSSPEGGMRGTGELFF
>TRBJ2-1|TRBV5-1
CASSLHRRRSSYNEQFF
>TRBJ2-3|TRBV11-2
CASSSGSWGSTDTQYF
>TRBJ1-1|TRBV7-2
CASSKAGTGVTEAFF
>TRBJ1-2|TRBV10-3
CAIRGTGGYGYTF
>TRBJ1-2|TRBV27
CASSTGQGNYGYTF
>TRBJ2-1|TRBV30
CASEVAGGPPDYNEQFF
>TRBJ1-5|TRBV6-1
CASSEVQDNQPQHF
>TRBJ2-3|TRBV6-5
CASGRGQERDTQYF
>TRBJ2-3|TRBV4-3
CASSQEYGGGADTQYF
>TRBJ2-7|TRBV6-1
CASSADRLSYEQYF
>TRBJ1-5|TRBV18
CASSPGGGNQPQHF
>TRBJ2-1|TRBV7-9
CASSSIGEGDNEQFF
>TRBJ1-2|TRBV7-9
CASSSGTEFNYGYTF
>TRBJ2-7|TRBV10-3
CAISSGQAEKDSYEQYF
>TRBJ1-5|TRBV4-1
CASSQVAGGRQPQHF
>TRBJ2-2|TRBV7-2
CASSLYRGSGTGELFF
>TRBJ2-4|TRBV5-1
CASSLASLAGIGQNIQYF
>TRBJ2-5|TRBV27
CASTLTGVYQETQYF
>TRBJ2-1|TRBV4-3
CASSQQLPGLASYNEQFF